Listed below are T cell receptor beta chains from one sample, sequenced in a study of blood T cell repertoires in COVID-19. Some clones are missing from TCRdb's copy, which holds only in-frame ones; the method was immunoSEQ multiplex PCR. The table records 140,000 or so clones, roughly 80% of them present only once. The sample comprised peripheral blood. The receptors stem from a woman aged 80 or older with acute or convalescent COVID-19. Each CDR3 is given with its conserved first and last residue.

v_call: TRBV4-1
cdr3_aa: CASSQRKENTFF

v_call: TRBV2
cdr3_aa: CASRVGVAEAFF

v_call: TRBV5-1
cdr3_aa: CASSLSAGTIQETQYF

v_call: TRBV3-1/TRBV3-2
cdr3_aa: CASSRRVSGGETPLHF

v_call: TRBV10-1
cdr3_aa: CASSRGSAEAFF

v_call: TRBV30
cdr3_aa: CAWSTGSNTGELFF

v_call: TRBV7-3
cdr3_aa: CASSLGSAATYSPLHF

v_call: TRBV4-1
cdr3_aa: CASSQDRGLQGGELFF

v_call: TRBV20-1
cdr3_aa: CSASRAGGPQETQYF

v_call: TRBV19
cdr3_aa: CASSLTGATNEKLFF

v_call: TRBV5-6
cdr3_aa: CASSPRGGRGSPLHF

v_call: TRBV27
cdr3_aa: CASNSGTSGDTDTQYF

v_call: TRBV5-5
cdr3_aa: CASRTDPSGDQPQHF

v_call: TRBV10-1
cdr3_aa: CASRSQGNQPQHF

v_call: TRBV5-1
cdr3_aa: CASSVAGGPYEQYF

v_call: TRBV9
cdr3_aa: CASSVFEQNTEAFF

v_call: TRBV5-1
cdr3_aa: CASSLSSMNTEAFF

v_call: TRBV5-1
cdr3_aa: CASSLALQGGTAGYSPLHF

v_call: TRBV15
cdr3_aa: CATSRGAGGLGGYTF

v_call: TRBV27
cdr3_aa: CASGKTGSNYGYTF

v_call: TRBV19
cdr3_aa: CASSYEPVQGNTGELFF

v_call: TRBV5-1
cdr3_aa: CASSLGGGNIQYF

v_call: TRBV2
cdr3_aa: CASTRGAFEAFF

v_call: TRBV7-9
cdr3_aa: CASSEWTGDF

v_call: TRBV6-2/TRBV6-3
cdr3_aa: CASSYERQHNQPQHF

v_call: TRBV20-1
cdr3_aa: CSLSVTDTQYF

v_call: TRBV7-2
cdr3_aa: CASSPRGSISYEQYF

v_call: TRBV4-3
cdr3_aa: CASSQGGWDYGYTF

v_call: TRBV7-9
cdr3_aa: CASSKQREQFF

v_call: TRBV4-2
cdr3_aa: CASSDRQGMNTEAFF

v_call: TRBV18
cdr3_aa: CASSPPGTGPYGYTF

v_call: TRBV9
cdr3_aa: CASSVGLAGQLPYEQYF

v_call: TRBV4-1
cdr3_aa: CASSPTGAENEKLFF

v_call: TRBV30
cdr3_aa: CAWTSWGGQGGSPLHF

v_call: TRBV25-1
cdr3_aa: CASSEFTYEQYF

v_call: TRBV6-2/TRBV6-3
cdr3_aa: CASSYWGARETEAFF

v_call: TRBV24-1
cdr3_aa: CATSDTAGGAETQYF

v_call: TRBV30
cdr3_aa: CAWRVAQGAWNTEAFF

v_call: TRBV6-5
cdr3_aa: CASSYRGQEGYTF

v_call: TRBV6-2/TRBV6-3
cdr3_aa: CASSYSNKLSNQPQHF

v_call: TRBV9
cdr3_aa: CASSQGRGGETQYF

v_call: TRBV24-1
cdr3_aa: CATSGGGSQETQYF

v_call: TRBV19
cdr3_aa: CASSRNSYAGSGNEKLFF

v_call: TRBV5-1
cdr3_aa: CASSLGQGGPPTGELFF

v_call: TRBV7-2
cdr3_aa: CASSRQTGGLETQYF

v_call: TRBV2
cdr3_aa: CASSWGDQPQHF

v_call: TRBV19
cdr3_aa: CASSMNQAGELFF

v_call: TRBV27
cdr3_aa: CASTGLSPSYNSPLHF